The 21 T cell receptor beta chains below were found in one sample sequenced in a study of blood T cell repertoires in COVID-19. Produced via immunoSEQ multiplex PCR; TCRdb's table is partial and in-frame only. The table includes more than 45,000 clones, more than 75% detected once. Source material: peripheral blood. These receptors were obtained from a man aged 35 to 55 with active COVID-19.

The chain uses TRBV7-6 and TRBJ1-4; 7 nucleotides align to TRBD1. The CDR3 extends over 15 amino acids. V was pared by 4 bases and J by 8 bases, with 10 bases of the junction left unmatched. Germline loops: CDR1 SGHVS, CDR2 FNYEAQ. DNA for the CDR3: TGTGCCAGCAGCTCACTCGACAGGGTAGGGGAAAAACTGTTTTTT. It specifies CASSSLDRVGEKLFF.

This chain uses TRBV19 with TRBJ2-1; 9 nucleotides agree with TRBD1. After removal of 3 bases from V and 2 bases from J, the junction contained 5 bases not matched to a gene. The CDR3 loop spans 16 amino acids. In germline, CDR1 is LNHDA, CDR2 SQIVND (reference sequence). CDR3 in DNA: TGTGCCAGTAGTATCTACGGGACAGGGCCCTACAATGAGCAGTTCTTC. Residues: CASSIYGTGPYNEQFF.

The chain links TRBV16 to TRBJ1-2; D is ambiguous. This CDR3 has 16 amino acids. The V end was cut by 0 bases, the J end by 3 bases, with 14 bases between. In germline, CDR1 is KGHSY, CDR2 FQNENV. CDR3 DNA: TGTGCCAGCAGCCAATCGCTGGACTCCGGATACTATGGCTACACCTTC. It codes for CASSQSLDSGYYGYTF.

The gene calls are TRBV6-5 and TRBJ1-2, with TRBD1 matching over 7 bases. The CDR3 covers 16 residues. Germline CDR1 is MNHEY and CDR2 is SVGAGI. With V trimmed by 0 bases and J by 5 bases, 9 bases remained unmatched. The CDR3 region has the DNA TGTGCCAGCAGTTACTCAGTCCAGGGGGGAATATATGGCTACACCTTC. This translates into CASSYSVQGGIYGYTF.

The chain is built from TRBV6-5 and TRBJ2-1; a possible D gene is TRBD1 (6 bases). V was trimmed by 6 bases and J by 8 bases, leaving 14 bases between them. Germline-derived CDR1 and CDR2 are MNHEY and SVGAGI. The CDR3 is 13 residues long. The CDR3 loop reads CASRGRTVHEQFF. The CDR3 DNA reads TGTGCCAGCAGAGGAAGGACAGTCCATGAGCAGTTCTTC.

The chain couples TRBV30 to TRBJ1-1, with no clear D. The CDR3 contains 11 residues. Germline V gives CDR1 GTSNPN, CDR2 SVGIG (reference sequence). V shed 3 bases and J shed 1 base, with 3 bases lying between them. In DNA form, the CDR3 reads TGTGCCTGGAGCAGGAACACTGAAGCTTTCTTT. This gives the protein CAWSRNTEAFF.

This clone appeared a single time. The V call is TRBV10-1, the J call TRBJ2-6; 7 bases match TRBD2. CDR3 length equals 18 residues. V shed 4 bases and J 0 bases; nucleotides not matched to a gene: 9. Germline V gene sequence: CDR1 WNHNN, CDR2 SYGVQD (reference sequence). The CDR3 loop is CASSGVGGRVSGANVLTF. Written as DNA, the CDR3 is TGCGCCAGCAGTGGGGTGGGCGGGAGAGTCTCTGGGGCCAACGTCCTGACTTTC.

This chain links TRBV25-1 with TRBJ1-5; no reliable D call. The CDR3 length is 13 residues. V was pared by 0 bases and J by 9 bases, with 9 bases between. Germline CDR1 reads MGHDK; CDR2 reads SYGVNS. The CDR3, as DNA: TGTGCCAGCAGTGAATATAGCGGGCGGCCCCAGCATTTT. Protein sequence: CASSEYSGRPQHF.

This clone was detected only a few times. The chain uses TRBV30 and TRBJ1-2; 9 nucleotides align to TRBD1. V was clipped by 5 bases and J by 7 bases; unmatched bases: 8. This CDR3 spans 13 amino acids. Per germline, CDR1 GTSNPN and CDR2 SVGIG (reference sequence). CDR3 residues: CAWGPGQGGGYTF. Here the CDR3 DNA reads TGTGCCTGGGGACCGGGACAGGGCGGTGGCTACACCTTC. Based on the CDR3 plus reference TRBV30 and TRBJ1-2, the full variable domain is SQTIHQWPATLVQPVGSPLSLECTVEGTSNPNLYWYRQAAGRGLQLLFYSVGIGQISSEVPQNLSASRPQDRQFILSSKKLLLSDSGFYLCAWGPGQGGGYTFGSGTRLTVV.

This clone was picked up a small number of times. The genes are TRBV7-9 and TRBJ1-6; weak D call: TRBD1 (5 bases). Per the germline V gene, CDR1 is SEHNR and CDR2 is FQNEAQ (reference sequence). V was shortened by 5 bases and J by 2 bases, with 13 bases between the two germline ends. This CDR3 comprises 16 residues. CDR3 residues: CASSPGRGTYNSPLHF. The DNA for the CDR3 is TGTGCCAGCAGCCCGGGGAGGGGAACCTATAATTCACCCCTCCACTTT.

CDR3 DNA sequence: TGTGCCAGCAGCTTTGGGACTCGTTACGAGCAGTACTTC. Translating gives CASSFGTRYEQYF. The chain employs TRBV7-9 and TRBJ2-7; D is perhaps TRBD2 (6 bases). CDR1 and CDR2 (germline): SEHNR, FQNEAQ (reference sequence). There are 13 residues in the CDR3. Trimming removed 3 bases from V and 4 bases from J, with 10 bases in between.

This rearrangement joins TRBV5-1 to TRBJ2-3; D is possibly TRBD2 (6 bases). The germline V and J ends were trimmed by 3 bases and 4 bases, with 12 bases remaining between them. Germline loops: CDR1 SGHRS, CDR2 YFSETQ. CDR3 length: 14 residues. The CDR3 DNA reads TGCGCCAGCAGCTGGAGGGTTACTGCAGATACGCAGTATTTT. This translates into CASSWRVTADTQYF.

The chain recombines TRBV4-2 with TRBJ2-1, with 12 bases lining up with TRBD2. The junction had 10 bases not matched to a gene; V was cut back by 2 bases and J by 2 bases. The CDR3 runs 19 residues. Germline V gene lookup returns CDR1 LGHNA and CDR2 YNFKEQ. CDR3 DNA: TGTGCCAGCAGCCAATGGACTAGCGGGACACCAAGGGCCTACAATGAGCAGTTCTTC. Protein sequence: CASSQWTSGTPRAYNEQFF.

The chain employs TRBV27 and TRBJ2-3; no definite D call. This CDR3 comprises 14 residues. Germline assignment: CDR1 MNHEY and CDR2 SMNVEV (reference sequence). V lost 6 bases and J 2 bases, leaving 12 bases between the germline ends. The CDR3 nucleotides read TGTGCCAGCAGACAGTTACTGTCCACAGATACGCAGTATTTT. This sequence encodes CASRQLLSTDTQYF.

This clone was recorded once. The rearrangement uses TRBV5-1 and TRBJ2-3; 10 bases match TRBD2. CDR3 length: 14 residues. Germline CDR1 reads SGHRS; CDR2 reads YFSETQ. J gave up 2 bases and V 10 bases, and 7 bases lay outside the gene matches. CDR3 sequence reads: CASRTSGDTDTQYF. CDR3 DNA: TGCGCCTCAAGGACTAGCGGAGACACAGATACGCAGTATTTT.

This clone showed up many times. V gene TRBV5-1 combines with J gene TRBJ2-7, with 12 bases fitting TRBD2. The CDR3 runs 16 residues. From germline, CDR1 is SGHRS and CDR2 YFSETQ. V lost 3 bases and J lost 6; bases outside the gene matches: 10. The DNA for the CDR3 is TGCGCCAGCAGCTGGAGCCCGACTAGCGGGAGTGTCGAGCAGTACTTC. Translating gives CASSWSPTSGSVEQYF. Filled out from reference TRBV5-1 and TRBJ2-7, the complete variable domain reads KAGVTQTPRYLIKTRGQQVTLSCSPISGHRSVSWYQQTPGQGLQFLFEYFSETQRNKGNFPGRFSGRQFSNSRSEMNVSTLELGDSALYLCASSWSPTSGSVEQYFGPGTRLTVT.

The chain employs TRBV5-1 and TRBJ2-3, with 9 nucleotides matching TRBD1. V was pared by 4 bases and J by 2 bases, with 8 bases of the junction left unmatched. This CDR3 has 16 amino acids. The germline gives CDR1 SGHRS, CDR2 YFSETQ. CDR3 coding DNA: TGCGCCAGCAGCCCCACCGGACAGGGGTACACAGATACGCAGTATTTT. Amino acids: CASSPTGQGYTDTQYF.

The chain combines TRBV7-2 with TRBJ2-1; the match to TRBD2 covers 7 bases. The ends lost 1 base at V and 8 bases at J; junction bases unmatched: 5. There are 14 residues in the CDR3. Germline V gene data show CDR1 as SGHTA and CDR2 as FQGNSA. The CDR3, as DNA: TGTGCCAGCAGCTTAGTTCTAGGACTAGATGAGCAGTTCTTC. Its protein product is CASSLVLGLDEQFF.

This clone was found once. The V gene is TRBV11-3, the J gene TRBJ2-1, with a tentative D call TRBD1 (5 bases). Trimming pared 3 bases from V and 4 bases from J, leaving 7 bases between. The CDR3 is 13 residues long. The germline V gene has CDR1 SGHNT and CDR2 YENEEA. CDR3 DNA sequence: TGTGCCAGCAGCTTTGGGGCATACAATGAGCAGTTCTTC. It yields the protein CASSFGAYNEQFF.

This chain joins TRBV6-1 and TRBJ1-1; D might be TRBD1 (5 bases). Trimming shortened V by 4 bases and J by 0 bases, and 15 bases separated the two germline ends. Germline CDR1 reads MNHNS; CDR2 reads SASEGT. CDR3 length: 16 residues. The CDR3, as DNA: TGTGCCAGCAGTGGACGTAACAGGAATTTGAACACTGAAGCTTTCTTT. Its translation: CASSGRNRNLNTEAFF.

The chain employs TRBV13 and TRBJ2-1, with D possibly TRBD2 on 7 matching bases. The length of the CDR3 is 15 residues. Germline V CDR1 and CDR2: PRHDT, FYEKMQ (reference sequence). Trimming took 2 bases from V and 8 from J, leaving 16 bases between them. Written as DNA, the CDR3 is TGTGCCAGCAGCTTAACCACCCCGGGGGGCGATGAGCAGTTCTTC. Translating it yields CASSLTTPGGDEQFF.